One sample yielded the 25 T cell receptor beta chains listed below, sequenced in a study of Siglec-9 on CD8 T cells in melanoma. The table came from immunoSEQ multiplex PCR; TCRdb's copy has only in-frame clones and leaves some out. The sample gives some 37,000 clones, about four fifths of which show up once; less than 2% is in the top ten. Sequenced sample: Siglec-9- CD8+ T cells sorted from blood. The receptors stem from a human donor in good health.

V is TRBV19 and J is TRBJ2-5; D remains ambiguous. V was shortened by 2 bases and J by 5 bases, with 6 bases between the two germline ends. In germline, CDR1 is LNHDA, CDR2 SQIVND (reference sequence). This CDR3 region has 12 residues. CDR3 protein: CASSISVETQYF. The DNA for the CDR3 is TGTGCCAGTAGTATATCCGTCGAGACCCAGTACTTC.

The rearrangement links TRBV27 to TRBJ2-7, with 7 nucleotides matching TRBD1. The CDR3 spans 14 residues. V gave up 8 bases and J gave up 3 bases; unmatched junction bases: 10. Germline lookup yields CDR1 MNHEY and CDR2 SMNVEV (reference sequence). The CDR3 DNA reads TGTGCCAGCCCCCGGGACAGACATATCTACGAGCAGTACTTC. This translates into CASPRDRHIYEQYF.

The chain joins TRBV7-9 to TRBJ2-7; no clear D. Germline CDR1 is SEHNR and CDR2 is FQNEAQ (reference sequence). V gave up 5 bases and J gave up 3 bases, with 11 bases separating them. This CDR3 has 13 amino acids. The CDR3 DNA reads TGTGCCAGCAGCGACGGCCTTGTCTACGAGCAGTACTTC. As protein: CASSDGLVYEQYF.

This chain connects TRBV19 to TRBJ2-7; 7 bases map to TRBD2. This CDR3 spans 14 amino acids. Germline V CDR1 and CDR2: LNHDA, SQIVND (reference sequence). Trimming at V came to 6 bases and at J to 2 bases, leaving 7 bases not matched to a gene. CDR3 DNA sequence: TGTGCCAGTAGCTTAGGACTAGTGGCCTACGAGCAGTACTTC. It yields the protein CASSLGLVAYEQYF.

This clone has only one observation. The V gene is TRBV7-9, the J gene TRBJ2-5; D possibly corresponds to TRBD2 (6 bases). Germline-derived CDR1 and CDR2 are SEHNR and FQNEAQ (reference sequence). CDR3 length: 13 amino acids. Trimming shortened V by 6 bases and J by 5 bases, and 13 bases separated the two germline ends. CDR3 bases: TGTGCCAGCAGGCATAACCGGGGGGAGACCCAGTACTTC. Amino acid sequence: CASRHNRGETQYF.

The V and J genes are TRBV6-1 and TRBJ2-7; maybe TRBD1 (5 bases). Germline CDR1 MNHNS, CDR2 SASEGT. Trimming left V 0 bases short and J 1 base short, with 10 bases between. The CDR3 totals 15 residues. CDR3 amino acids: CASSEAQDISYEQYF. CDR3 DNA sequence: TGTGCCAGCAGTGAAGCACAGGACATTTCCTACGAGCAGTACTTC.

The chain employs TRBV28 and TRBJ1-2; 8 bases are a match to TRBD1. The germline gives CDR1 MDHEN, CDR2 SYDVKM. The CDR3 consists of 13 residues. V shed 4 bases, J shed 3 bases, and the junction held 1 base outside the gene matches. CDR3 sequence (DNA): TGTGCCAGCAGTTCGGACAGGGACTATGGCTACACCTTC. Protein product: CASSSDRDYGYTF.

V usage is TRBV5-1 and J usage is TRBJ2-7; weak D call: TRBD1 (6 bases). Germline V gene sequence: CDR1 SGHRS, CDR2 YFSETQ. V lost 4 bases, J lost 3 bases, and 14 bases lay in between. The CDR3 contains 14 residues. The CDR3: CASSPIGGVYEQYF. In DNA, the CDR3 is TGCGCCAGCAGCCCCATAGGGGGAGTCTACGAGCAGTACTTC.

The CDR3 protein is CASISRGYGYTF. CDR3 in DNA: TGTGCCAGCATTTCGAGGGGCTATGGCTACACCTTC. V and J are TRBV28 and TRBJ1-2, with a weak D call TRBD1 (5 bases). The CDR3 consists of 12 residues. The V end was cut by 7 bases, the J end by 4 bases, with 10 bases between. CDR1 and CDR2 from the germline V gene are MDHEN and SYDVKM.

The table lists this clone with a few counts. As DNA, the CDR3 is TGCGCCAGCAGCCAACGGACAGGTCCCACTGAAGCTTTCTTT. It codes for CASSQRTGPTEAFF. This chain uses TRBV4-1 with TRBJ1-1, with 7 bases identical to TRBD1. Germline values: CDR1 MGHRA, CDR2 YSYEKL. Losses at the gene ends were 2 bases for V and 4 bases for J; bases not matched to a gene: 4. The CDR3 extends over 14 amino acids.

The chain couples TRBV6-5 to TRBJ1-2; D unresolved. The CDR3 extends over 13 amino acids. Germline lookup yields CDR1 MNHEY and CDR2 SVGAGI. The V end was cut by 2 bases, the J end by 3 bases, with 7 bases between. In DNA form, the CDR3 reads TGTGCCAGCAGTTACAACTCCCACTATGGCTACACCTTC. Translating gives CASSYNSHYGYTF.

The chain uses TRBV2 and TRBJ1-2; possibly TRBD1 for D (5 bases). Germline-derived CDR1 and CDR2 are SNHLY and FYNNEI. Trimming removed 6 bases from V and 3 bases from J, with 5 bases in between. The CDR3 covers 11 residues. CDR3 DNA: TGTGCCAGCAGCAGGGACTATGGCTACACCTTC. The encoded protein is CASSRDYGYTF.

Only one count was recorded for this clone. The junction differs from germline at one of its ends, possibly a read error. The rearrangement joins TRBV30 to TRBJ1-2; no firm D call. Per the germline V gene, CDR1 is GTSNPN and CDR2 is SVGIG (reference sequence). The CDR3 covers 12 residues. Written as DNA, the CDR3 is TGTGCCTGGAGTGCCCTCTCCGAGGAAGTACTCTTC. Encoded protein: CAWSALSEEVLF.

The chain is built from TRBV7-6 and TRBJ1-6, with 7 bases that match TRBD1. Germline CDR1 is SGHVS and CDR2 is FNYEAQ. The CDR3 runs to 18 residues. V trimming: 0 bases; J trimming: 0 bases; junction bases outside the gene matches: 5. The CDR3 loop reads CASSLAWGQSSYNSPLHF. The CDR3 DNA follows: TGTGCCAGCAGCTTAGCTTGGGGACAGAGCTCCTATAATTCACCCCTCCACTTT.

The chain couples TRBV6-1 to TRBJ1-4; 8 positions match TRBD1. Looked up from germline, CDR1 is MNHNS and CDR2 is SASEGT. The V segment lost 6 bases and the J segment 15 bases; nucleotides outside the gene matches: 6. The CDR3 spans 11 residues. DNA of the CDR3: TGTGCCAGCAGACAAGTGGACAGGGTGTTTTTT. Its translation: CASRQVDRVFF.

The chain joins TRBV19 to TRBJ1-1, with D unresolved. The CDR3 consists of 14 residues. The germline gives CDR1 LNHDA, CDR2 SQIVND (reference sequence). Trimming took off 1 base at V and 4 bases at J, with 10 bases between the two ends. CDR3 in amino acids: CASSIAAGSTEAFF. In DNA, the CDR3 is TGTGCCAGTAGTATAGCAGCAGGTAGCACTGAAGCTTTCTTT.

This clone has a handful of counts. The chain employs TRBV19 and TRBJ1-5, with D possibly TRBD1 on 5 matching bases. Deletions cut 5 bases from V and 0 bases from J, with 11 bases between. Germline V gene data show CDR1 as LNHDA and CDR2 as SQIVND (reference sequence). CDR3 length: 15 amino acids. The CDR3 sequence is CASSLTEYSNQPQHF. DNA for the CDR3: TGTGCCAGTAGTCTGACAGAATATAGCAATCAGCCCCAGCATTTT.

A single count supports this clone. J is TRBJ1-1 and V is TRBV27; D may be TRBD1 (6 bases). CDR1 is MNHEY, CDR2 SMNVEV, per germline (reference sequence). V lost 3 bases to trimming and J lost 0 bases, with 20 bases between them. This CDR3 has 18 amino acids. The DNA of the CDR3 is TGTGCCAGCAGTTTTTCGGCCTCAGGGGTTCCGATGAACACTGAAGCTTTCTTT. Its translation: CASSFSASGVPMNTEAFF.

The genes are TRBV4-2 and TRBJ2-7; D is perhaps TRBD2 (6 bases). The germline V and J ends were trimmed by 4 bases and 3 bases, with 13 bases remaining between them. This CDR3 has 14 amino acids. Germline V CDR1 and CDR2: LGHNA, YNFKEQ. CDR3 sequence reads: CASSPRDSNYEQYF. The CDR3, as DNA: TGTGCCAGCAGCCCCCGGGACTCCAACTACGAGCAGTACTTC.

This clone was seen just once. The rearrangement links TRBV28 to TRBJ1-3; D may be TRBD1 (5 bases). Germline CDR1 and CDR2: MDHEN and SYDVKM. V was pared by 6 bases and J by 2 bases, with 14 bases between. This CDR3 spans 15 amino acids. This CDR3 reads CASSHAGGPGNTIYF. DNA for the CDR3: TGTGCCAGCAGCCATGCGGGGGGACCTGGAAACACCATATATTTT.

This clone was recorded once. V usage is TRBV9 and J usage is TRBJ1-1; D gene unclear. This CDR3 region has 14 residues. Germline V lookup: CDR1 SGDLS, CDR2 YYNGEE. Trimming cost V 4 bases and J 4 bases, with 14 bases left between them. CDR3 nucleotide sequence: TGTGCCAGCAGCCCCCAGAGAGGGCTCACTGAAGCTTTCTTT. Amino acid sequence: CASSPQRGLTEAFF.

V gene TRBV6-5 combines with J gene TRBJ1-1; D is unresolved. Germline V lookup: CDR1 MNHEY, CDR2 SVGAGI. The germline V and J ends were trimmed by 0 bases and 3 bases, with 14 bases remaining between them. CDR3 length equals 16 residues. CDR3 region: CASSYSVPADDTEAFF. The DNA of the CDR3 is TGTGCCAGCAGTTACTCTGTGCCTGCGGATGACACTGAAGCTTTCTTT.

The chain combines TRBV6-5 with TRBJ2-1, with D perhaps TRBD1 (7 bases). Trimming removed 0 bases from V and 9 bases from J, with 12 bases in between. This CDR3 spans 14 amino acids. Germline assignment: CDR1 MNHEY and CDR2 SVGAGI. The CDR3 DNA follows: TGTGCCAGCAGTTACTCGGAGGGGGCTGGTGAGCAGTTCTTC. Translation: CASSYSEGAGEQFF.

The V and J genes are TRBV28 and TRBJ1-5; TRBD1 is a possible D gene (5 bases). The V end was cut by 1 base, the J end by 5 bases, with 9 bases between. The CDR3 is 14 residues long. Germline assignment: CDR1 MDHEN and CDR2 SYDVKM. In nucleotides, the CDR3 is TGTGCCAGCAGTTTATTTAGGGGACATCAGCCCCAGCATTTT. Translated, it gives CASSLFRGHQPQHF.

The CDR3 DNA is TGTGCCAGCAGCTCGGGACTAGCGGGAAACATTCAGTACTTC. This gives the protein CASSSGLAGNIQYF. This chain uses TRBV13 with TRBJ2-4; 12 bases are shared with TRBD2. CDR1 and CDR2 (germline): PRHDT, FYEKMQ (reference sequence). V trimming: 4 bases; J trimming: 6 bases; junction bases outside the gene matches: 1. The CDR3 is 14 amino acids.